This T cell receptor (beta chain) is drawn from a study of molecular identifiers for immune sequencing clone quantification. Study-wide results and limits: Spiked Jurkat TCR RNA from one cell was reportedly detectable among about 1 million naive cells.

Sorted inputs of about 20,000 to 1,000,000 cells, with 10%, 30% or 50% RNA, yielded naive CD8 libraries. Sorting isolated naive CD8 T cells as CD8+CD4-CCR7+CD45RA+ events. The CDR3 contains 14 residues. V lost 0 bases, J lost 5 bases, and 11 bases lay in between. Germline assignment: CDR1 ENHRY and CDR2 SYGVKD. Notes on this clonotype: The antigen is undetermined.

Making the bulk TCR libraries relied on previously described methods and listed TCR primers. TCRdb redid the calling of the PCR reads with MiXCR, one entry per CDR3 protein. The sample contains 400,000 to 600,000 distinct CDR3 sequences, 20% to 25% of which appear only once. The chain combines TRBV10-3 with TRBJ2-7, with D unclear. Sequences were obtained from naive CD8+ T cells from blood, with Jurkat cell RNA spiked in. The subset: FACS-sorted CD8+CD4-CCR7+CD45RA+ naive T cells. This TCR came from a human donor in good health. Some libraries in this study had Jurkat cell RNA spiked in. The CDR3 DNA reads as TGTGCCATCAGTGAGTCGGGCAGGATCAACGAGCAGTACTTC. Encoded protein: CAISESGRINEQYF.